Listed here is a single T cell receptor (beta chain). The antigen remains undetermined. This table comes from immunoSEQ multiplex PCR, and its TCRdb copy is limited to in-frame clones, with some not included. The sample records some 130,000 clones, approximately 90% being singletons. The entry originates in a study of T cell responses to AZD1222 COVID-19 vaccine. Study outcomes and limitations: Nearly half of spike-specific TCRs reportedly go after variant regions that carry no mutations.

In germline, CDR1 is MDHEN, CDR2 SYDVKM. The CDR3 spans 12 residues. V lost 3 bases, J lost 8 bases, and 10 bases lay in between. The chain uses TRBV28 and TRBJ1-2, with D unclear. The receptor was derived from an adult in good health. The sequenced sample was peripheral blood, obtained on day 0 of AZD1222 vaccination. The CDR3 bases are TGTGCCAGCAGTTTCCCCCCCGGGGGCTACACCTTC. As protein: CASSFPPGGYTF.